Each of the 17 T cell receptor beta chains below was sequenced from the same sample in a study of T cell clusters in autoimmune cytopenias. TRB rearrangements were amplified by touch-down multiplex PCR with mixed TRB-A/B primers. Following a re-call of the multiplex PCR reads, TCRdb has one entry per CDR3 protein and lacks DNA. Its table records 2,500 to 3,500 distinct CDR3 sequences. Roughly 38,000 genome equivalents of blood DNA were amplified for TRB. These data also featured in a second study, about T cell repertoires in aging, cancer and after chemotherapy.

Sequencing was performed on peripheral blood. The receptors shown here come from a human donor in good health.

By frequency, this clonotype registers medium-sized (0.01 to 0.1%). The rearrangement joins TRBV7-9 to TRBJ2-5; the D gene TCRdb calls, TRBD1, cannot be checked with no DNA. Germline V gene lookup returns CDR1 SEHNR and CDR2 FQNEAQ (reference sequence). The CDR3 loop spans 16 amino acids. The chain's CDR3 is CASSPRTGRVRETQYF. Full variable domain (remainder filled in from reference TRBV7-9 and TRBJ2-5): DTGVSQNPRHKITKRGQNVTFRCDPISEHNRLYWYRQTLGQGPEFLTYFQNEAQLEKSRLLSDRFSAERPKGSFSTLEIQRTEQGDSAMYLCASSPRTGRVRETQYFGPGTRLLVL.

This clonotype shows up as medium-sized by frequency. The rearrangement uses TRBV10-3 and TRBJ1-5. The CDR3 sequence is 14 residues long. Germline loops: CDR1 ENHRY, CDR2 SYGVKD. CDR3 residues: CAISQAGTNQPQHF.

Its frequency marks this clonotype as medium-sized. The chain combines TRBV6-6 with TRBJ2-3; without DNA, the TCRdb call of TRBD2 cannot be checked. CDR1 MNHNY and CDR2 SVGAGI come from the germline V gene (reference sequence). The CDR3 is made up of 15 amino acids. CDR3 in amino acids: CASSYGGLHTDTQYF.

This clonotype is medium-sized by frequency. The chain recombines TRBV27 with TRBJ2-6; as DNA is missing, the TRBD1 call by TCRdb cannot be tested. CDR3 length: 19 amino acids. The germline V gene has CDR1 MNHEY and CDR2 SMNVEV (reference sequence). CDR3 region: CASSLTGTGAYSGANVLTF.

The gene calls are TRBV5-1 and TRBJ2-3; there is no DNA to check the TCRdb D call of TRBD1. Per the germline V gene, CDR1 is SGHRS and CDR2 is YFSETQ. This CDR3 spans 15 amino acids. The CDR3 region is CASHLSQYGTDTQYF.

Frequency places this clonotype as large. The V gene is TRBV29-1, the J gene TRBJ2-3; the D gene TCRdb calls, TRBD2, cannot be checked with no DNA. The CDR3 is 13 residues long. Germline CDR1 and CDR2: SQVTM and ANQGSEA. CDR3 in amino acids: CSAPSGGGDTQYF.

V gene TRBV4-3 combines with J gene TRBJ1-4; TCRdb's D call, TRBD1, is unchecked because there is no DNA. The germline V gene encodes CDR1 LGHNA and CDR2 YSLEER. This CDR3 region has 15 residues. CDR3 protein: CASRYRQATNEKLFF.

The rearrangement joins TRBV20-1 to TRBJ2-1; TCRdb gives TRBD2 as the D gene, but with no DNA this cannot be confirmed. Germline lookup yields CDR1 DFQATT and CDR2 SNEGSKA (reference sequence). The CDR3 totals 13 residues. CDR3 protein: CSASSARGTEQFF.

Frequency places this clonotype as medium-sized. The chain combines TRBV6-1 with TRBJ2-2; TCRdb proposes TRBD2, but this gene call is untestable without DNA. Germline CDR1 and CDR2: MNHNS and SASEGT. This CDR3 region has 16 residues. The CDR3 region is CASIPPRGRDTGELFF.

The V call is TRBV6-2 or TRBV6-3, the J call TRBJ1-1. The CDR3 extends over 16 amino acids. From germline, CDR1 is MNHEY and CDR2 SVGEGT. The CDR3 here is CASSRHGTQGYTEAFF.

This clonotype is labeled medium-sized based on frequency. The J gene is TRBJ1-4, the V gene TRBV6-5; lacking DNA, the TRBD1 call made by TCRdb goes unchecked. The CDR3 extends over 16 amino acids. The germline V gene has CDR1 MNHEY and CDR2 SVGAGI. Here the CDR3 reads CASRGTGTGRTEKLFF.

This clonotype registers medium-sized by frequency. This sequence joins TRBV27 and TRBJ2-7; the TRBD2 assignment by TCRdb is unverifiable without DNA. The germline V gene encodes CDR1 MNHEY and CDR2 SMNVEV (reference sequence). CDR3 length: 15 residues. CDR3 protein: CASSLNGLAGGEQYF.

Considering frequency, this clonotype is medium-sized. The gene calls are TRBV12-3 or TRBV12-4 and TRBJ1-1; TCRdb's D call of TRBD1 is untestable without DNA. The CDR3 runs to 13 residues. CDR3 protein: CASTIGADTEAFF.

This clonotype shows up as medium-sized by frequency. This chain connects TRBV19 to TRBJ1-6; TCRdb indicates TRBD1, and absent DNA this call remains unverified. Germline loops: CDR1 LNHDA, CDR2 SQIVND (reference sequence). There are 14 residues in the CDR3. This chain's CDR3 is CASTQRTGVTPLHF. Full variable domain (remainder filled in from reference TRBV19 and TRBJ1-6): DGGITQSPKYLFRKEGQNVTLSCEQNLNHDAMYWYRQDPGQGLRLIYYSQIVNDFQKGDIAEGYSVSREKKESFPLTVTSAQKNPTAFYLCASTQRTGVTPLHFGNGTRLTVT.

The chain uses TRBV20-1 and TRBJ2-3; TCRdb indicates TRBD2, and absent DNA this call remains unverified. Germline V gene data show CDR1 as DFQATT and CDR2 as SNEGSKA (reference sequence). The CDR3 length is 18 residues. This chain's CDR3 is CSARDQGSGPKGTDTQYF.

This clonotype is classed as medium-sized by frequency. The chain couples TRBV27 to TRBJ1-6; TCRdb's assignment of TRBD1 cannot be checked, as there is no DNA. The CDR3 totals 13 residues. The V gene's germline CDR1 is MNHEY and CDR2 SMNVEV (reference sequence). The CDR3 loop reads CASRGGEWSPLHF.

In terms of frequency, this clonotype is medium-sized. The chain links TRBV6-6 to TRBJ2-2. The CDR3 is made up of 12 amino acids. Germline V gene data show CDR1 as MNHNY and CDR2 as SVGAGI (reference sequence). The CDR3 loop is CASRESTGELFF.